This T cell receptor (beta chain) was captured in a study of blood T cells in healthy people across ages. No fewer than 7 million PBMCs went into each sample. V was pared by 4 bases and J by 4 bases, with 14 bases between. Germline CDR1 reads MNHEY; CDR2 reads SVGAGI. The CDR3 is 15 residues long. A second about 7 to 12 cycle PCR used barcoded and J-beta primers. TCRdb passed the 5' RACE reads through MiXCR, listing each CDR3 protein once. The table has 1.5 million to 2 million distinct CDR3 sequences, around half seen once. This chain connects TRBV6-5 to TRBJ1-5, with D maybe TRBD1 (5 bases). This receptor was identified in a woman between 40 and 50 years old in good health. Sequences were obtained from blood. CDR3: CASSSGALRNQPQHF. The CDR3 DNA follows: TGTGCCAGCAGTTCCGGGGCCCTGCGGAATCAGCCCCAGCATTTT.